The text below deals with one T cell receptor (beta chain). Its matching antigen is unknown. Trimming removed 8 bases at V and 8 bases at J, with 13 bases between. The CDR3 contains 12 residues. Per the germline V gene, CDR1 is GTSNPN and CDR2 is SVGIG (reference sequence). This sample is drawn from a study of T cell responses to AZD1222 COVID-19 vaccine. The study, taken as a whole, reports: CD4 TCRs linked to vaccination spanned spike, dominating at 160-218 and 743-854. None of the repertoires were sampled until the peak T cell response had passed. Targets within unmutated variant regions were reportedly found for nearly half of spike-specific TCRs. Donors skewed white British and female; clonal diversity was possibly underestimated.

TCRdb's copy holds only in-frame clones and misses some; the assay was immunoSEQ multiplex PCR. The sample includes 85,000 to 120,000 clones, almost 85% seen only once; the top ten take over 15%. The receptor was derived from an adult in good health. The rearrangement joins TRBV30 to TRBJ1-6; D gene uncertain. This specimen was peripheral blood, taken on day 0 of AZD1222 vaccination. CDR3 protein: CAGAGVHSPLHF. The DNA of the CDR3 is TGTGCCGGCGCCGGGGTTCATTCACCCCTCCACTTT.